This T cell receptor (beta chain) was recorded in a study of control samples from healthy donors and cancer patients. Losses at the gene ends were 5 bases for V and 5 bases for J; bases not matched to a gene: 4. The CDR3 contains 13 residues. The germline CDR1 and CDR2 sequences are SGHRS and YFSETQ. Assay used: immunoSEQ multiplex PCR; TCRdb lists only in-frame clones, some missing. Of some 100,000 clones in the sample, 79% are singletons; the top ten hold about 11%. The chain combines TRBV5-1 with TRBJ2-5, with 9 bases lining up with TRBD2. This clonotype was obtained from a woman in her twenties or thirties in good health. The sample was blood. CDR3 coding DNA: TGCGCCAGCAGTTATCTAGCGGGGGAGACCCAGTACTTC. Translation: CASSYLAGETQYF.